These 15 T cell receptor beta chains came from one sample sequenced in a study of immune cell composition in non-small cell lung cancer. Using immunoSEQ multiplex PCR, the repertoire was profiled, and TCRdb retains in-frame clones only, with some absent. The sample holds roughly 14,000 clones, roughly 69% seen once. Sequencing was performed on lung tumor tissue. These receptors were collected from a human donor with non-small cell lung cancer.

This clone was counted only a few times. CDR3: CASSPAPSDDGYTF. For the CDR3, the DNA is TGCGCCAGCAGCCCCGCCCCGAGCGATGATGGCTACACCTTC. The chain recombines TRBV5-1 with TRBJ1-2; D ambiguous. Deletions cut 4 bases from V and 6 bases from J, with 16 bases between. CDR1 and CDR2 (germline): SGHRS, YFSETQ. CDR3 length equals 14 residues.

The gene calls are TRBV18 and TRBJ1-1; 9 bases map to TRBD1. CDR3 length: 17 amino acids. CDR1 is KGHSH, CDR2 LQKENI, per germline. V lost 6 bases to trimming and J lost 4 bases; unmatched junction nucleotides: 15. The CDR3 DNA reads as TGTGCCAGCTCTCTACTGAGGACAGGGGACGGGGGCACTGAAGCTTTCTTT. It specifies CASSLLRTGDGGTEAFF.

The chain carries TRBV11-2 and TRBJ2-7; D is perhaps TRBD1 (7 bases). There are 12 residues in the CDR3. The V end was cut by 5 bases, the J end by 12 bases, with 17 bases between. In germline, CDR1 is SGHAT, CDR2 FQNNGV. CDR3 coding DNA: TGTGCCAGCAGCCCGGCAGGGGGGTTGATGTACTTC. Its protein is CASSPAGGLMYF.

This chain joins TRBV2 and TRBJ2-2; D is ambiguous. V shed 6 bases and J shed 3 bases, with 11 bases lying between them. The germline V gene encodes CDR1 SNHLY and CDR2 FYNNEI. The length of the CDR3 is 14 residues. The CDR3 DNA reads TGTGCCAGCAGCTCCCTAAGTTACACCGGGGAGCTGTTTTTT. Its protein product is CASSSLSYTGELFF.

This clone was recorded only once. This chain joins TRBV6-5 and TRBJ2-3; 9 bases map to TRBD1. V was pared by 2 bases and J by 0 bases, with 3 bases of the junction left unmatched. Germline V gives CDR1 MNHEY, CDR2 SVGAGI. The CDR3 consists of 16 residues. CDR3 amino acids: CASSYHRGLSTDTQYF. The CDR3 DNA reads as TGTGCCAGCAGTTACCACAGGGGGCTCAGCACAGATACGCAGTATTTT.

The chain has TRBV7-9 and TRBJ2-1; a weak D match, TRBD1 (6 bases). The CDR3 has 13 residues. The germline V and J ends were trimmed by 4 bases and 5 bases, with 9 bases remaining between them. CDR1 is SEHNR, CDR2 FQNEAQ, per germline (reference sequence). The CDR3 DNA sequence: TGTGCCAGCAGCTCCCGGACAGACAATGAGCAGTTCTTC. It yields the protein CASSSRTDNEQFF.

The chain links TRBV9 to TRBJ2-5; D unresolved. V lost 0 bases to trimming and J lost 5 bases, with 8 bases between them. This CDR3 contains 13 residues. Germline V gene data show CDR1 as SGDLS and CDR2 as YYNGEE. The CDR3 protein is CASSVGFRETQYF. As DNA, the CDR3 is TGTGCCAGCAGCGTAGGGTTTCGGGAGACCCAGTACTTC.

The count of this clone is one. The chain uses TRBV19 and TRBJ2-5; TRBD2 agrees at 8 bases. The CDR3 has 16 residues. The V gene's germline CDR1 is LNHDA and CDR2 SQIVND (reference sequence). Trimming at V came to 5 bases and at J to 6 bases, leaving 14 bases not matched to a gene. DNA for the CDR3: TGTGCCAGTAGTTCGGCGGGGGGCTCCGTCGTAAAGACCCAGTACTTC. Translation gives CASSSAGGSVVKTQYF.

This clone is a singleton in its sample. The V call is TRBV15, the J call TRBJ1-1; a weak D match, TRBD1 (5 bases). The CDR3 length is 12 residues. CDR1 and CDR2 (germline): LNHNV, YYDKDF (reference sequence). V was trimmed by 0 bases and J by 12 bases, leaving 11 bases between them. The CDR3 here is CATSRDYRITFF. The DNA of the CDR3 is TGTGCCACCAGCAGAGATTACAGGATAACTTTCTTT.

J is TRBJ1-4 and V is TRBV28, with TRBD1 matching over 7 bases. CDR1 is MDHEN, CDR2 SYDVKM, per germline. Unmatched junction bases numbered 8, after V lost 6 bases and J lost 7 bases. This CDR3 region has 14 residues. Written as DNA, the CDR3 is TGTGCCAGCAGCCCCGGGACAGAACCTGAAAAACTGTTTTTT. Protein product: CASSPGTEPEKLFF.

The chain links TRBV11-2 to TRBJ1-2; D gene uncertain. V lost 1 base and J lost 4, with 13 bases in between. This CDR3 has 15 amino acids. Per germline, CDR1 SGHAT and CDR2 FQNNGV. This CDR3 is CASSLGNAGVYGYTF. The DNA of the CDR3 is TGTGCCAGCAGCTTAGGAAATGCGGGCGTCTATGGCTACACCTTC.

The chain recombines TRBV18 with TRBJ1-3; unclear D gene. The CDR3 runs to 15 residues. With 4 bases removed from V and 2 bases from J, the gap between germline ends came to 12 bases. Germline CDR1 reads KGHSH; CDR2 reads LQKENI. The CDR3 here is CASSLSREAGNTIYF. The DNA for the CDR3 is TGTGCCAGCTCACTATCACGGGAAGCTGGAAACACCATATATTTT.

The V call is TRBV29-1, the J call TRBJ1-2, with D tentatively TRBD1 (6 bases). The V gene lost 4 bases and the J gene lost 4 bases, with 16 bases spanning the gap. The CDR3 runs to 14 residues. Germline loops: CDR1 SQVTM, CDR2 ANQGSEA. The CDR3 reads CSVVKAGDLYGYTF. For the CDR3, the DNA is TGCAGCGTTGTTAAGGCAGGGGACCTCTATGGCTACACCTTC.

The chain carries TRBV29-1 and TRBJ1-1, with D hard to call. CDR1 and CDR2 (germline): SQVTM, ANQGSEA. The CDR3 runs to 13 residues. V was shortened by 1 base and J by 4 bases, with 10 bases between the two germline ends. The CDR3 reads CSVEVGGFTEAFF. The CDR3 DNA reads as TGCAGCGTTGAAGTAGGAGGGTTCACTGAAGCTTTCTTT.

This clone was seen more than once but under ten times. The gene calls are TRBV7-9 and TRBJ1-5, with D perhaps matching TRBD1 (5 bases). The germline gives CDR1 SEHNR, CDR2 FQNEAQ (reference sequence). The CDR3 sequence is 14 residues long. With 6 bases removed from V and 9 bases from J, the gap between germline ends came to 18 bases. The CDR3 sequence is CASSPGLMGGPQHF. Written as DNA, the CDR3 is TGTGCCAGCAGTCCGGGACTGATGGGCGGGCCCCAGCATTTT.